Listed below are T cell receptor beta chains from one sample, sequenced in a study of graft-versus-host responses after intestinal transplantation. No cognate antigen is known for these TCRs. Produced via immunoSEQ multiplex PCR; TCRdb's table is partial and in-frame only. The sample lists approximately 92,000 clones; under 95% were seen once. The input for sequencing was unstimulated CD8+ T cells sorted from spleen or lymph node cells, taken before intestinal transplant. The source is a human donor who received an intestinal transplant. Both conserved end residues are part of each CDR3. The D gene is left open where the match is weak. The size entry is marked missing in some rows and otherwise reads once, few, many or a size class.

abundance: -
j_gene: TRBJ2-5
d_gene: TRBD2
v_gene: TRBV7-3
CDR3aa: CASSLAGGPLETQYF
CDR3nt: TGTGCCAGCAGCTTAGCGGGGGGGCCTCTCGAGACCCAGTACTTC

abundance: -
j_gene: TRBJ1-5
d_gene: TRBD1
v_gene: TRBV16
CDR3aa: CATKETGDGQPQHF
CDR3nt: TGTGCCACCAAGGAGACAGGGGACGGTCAGCCCCAGCATTTT

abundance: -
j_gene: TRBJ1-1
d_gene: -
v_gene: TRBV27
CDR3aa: CASSPGTVNTEAFF
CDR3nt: TGTGCCAGCAGTCCAGGGACCGTGAACACTGAAGCTTTCTTT

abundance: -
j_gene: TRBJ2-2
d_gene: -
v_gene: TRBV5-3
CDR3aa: CARSPGGGGIGELFF
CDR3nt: TGTGCCAGAAGCCCTGGAGGGGGAGGAATCGGGGAGCTGTTTTTT

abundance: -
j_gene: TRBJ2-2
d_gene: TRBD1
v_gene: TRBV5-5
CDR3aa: CASSLLTGGTGELFF
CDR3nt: TGTGCCAGCAGCTTATTGACAGGGGGCACCGGGGAGCTGTTTTTT

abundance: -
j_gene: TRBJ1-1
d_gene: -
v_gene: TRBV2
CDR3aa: CASITQGVDEAFF
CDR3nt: TGTGCCAGCATTACTCAGGGAGTTGATGAAGCTTTCTTT

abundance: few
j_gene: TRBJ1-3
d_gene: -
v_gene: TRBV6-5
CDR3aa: CASSYEFWGNTIYF
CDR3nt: TGTGCCAGCAGTTACGAGTTCTGGGGAAACACCATATATTTT

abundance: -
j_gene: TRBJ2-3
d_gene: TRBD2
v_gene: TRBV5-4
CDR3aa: CASSLRTSGTDTQYF
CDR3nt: TGTGCCAGCAGCTTGAGGACTAGCGGCACAGATACGCAGTATTTT

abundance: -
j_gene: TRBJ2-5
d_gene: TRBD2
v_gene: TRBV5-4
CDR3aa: CASSLSGGKETQYF
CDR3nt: TGTGCCAGCAGCTTAAGCGGGGGGAAAGAGACCCAGTACTTC

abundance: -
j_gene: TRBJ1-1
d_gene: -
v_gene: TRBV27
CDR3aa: CASSLGGLNTEAFF
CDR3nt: TGTGCCAGCAGTTTAGGAGGCCTGAACACTGAAGCTTTCTTT

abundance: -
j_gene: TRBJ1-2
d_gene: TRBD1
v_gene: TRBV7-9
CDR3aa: CASSLQGQDTTPYGYTF
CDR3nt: TGTGCCAGCAGCTTACAGGGACAGGACACCACACCCTATGGCTACACCTTC

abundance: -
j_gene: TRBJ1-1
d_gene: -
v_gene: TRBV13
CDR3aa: CASSSDVLVPEAFF
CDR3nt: TGTGCCAGCAGCTCGGACGTACTCGTCCCTGAAGCTTTCTTT

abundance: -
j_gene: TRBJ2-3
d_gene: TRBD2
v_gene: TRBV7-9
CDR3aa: CASSLGTSGPTDTQYF
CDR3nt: TGTGCCAGCAGCTTAGGGACTAGCGGGCCCACAGATACGCAGTATTTT

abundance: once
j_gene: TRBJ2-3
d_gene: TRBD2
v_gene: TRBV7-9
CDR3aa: CASSTGTSGADSTDTQYF
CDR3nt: TGTGCCAGCAGCACCGGGACTAGCGGAGCCGATAGCACAGATACGCAGTATTTT

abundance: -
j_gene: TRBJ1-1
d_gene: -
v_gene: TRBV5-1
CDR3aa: CASSWDNTEAFF
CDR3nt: TGCGCCAGCAGCTGGGACAACACTGAAGCTTTCTTT

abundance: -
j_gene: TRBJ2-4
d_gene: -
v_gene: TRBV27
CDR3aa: CASSFFNPGWGGEEAKNIQYF
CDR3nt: TGTGCCAGCAGTTTCTTCAACCCGGGGTGGGGAGGCGAGGAGGCCAAAAACATTCAGTACTTC

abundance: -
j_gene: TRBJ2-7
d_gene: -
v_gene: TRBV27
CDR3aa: CAIGSGAAFYEQYF
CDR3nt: TGTGCCATCGGATCGGGGGCGGCATTCTACGAGCAGTACTTC

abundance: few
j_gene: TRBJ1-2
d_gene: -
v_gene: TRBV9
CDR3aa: CASSPSDWANYGYTF
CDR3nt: TGTGCCAGCAGCCCCTCCGACTGGGCTAACTATGGCTACACCTTC

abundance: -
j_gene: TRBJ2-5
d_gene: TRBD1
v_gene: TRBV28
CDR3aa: CASRGQGEETQYF
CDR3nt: TGTGCCAGCAGGGGACAGGGCGAAGAGACCCAGTACTTC

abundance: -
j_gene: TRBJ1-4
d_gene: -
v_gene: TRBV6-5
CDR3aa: CASAERGFNEKLFF
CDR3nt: TGTGCCAGCGCGGAACGGGGATTTAATGAAAAACTGTTTTTT

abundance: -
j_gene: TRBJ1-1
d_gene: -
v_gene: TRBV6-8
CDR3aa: CASSEAGHTEAFF
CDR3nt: TGTGCCAGCAGTGAAGCGGGACACACTGAAGCTTTCTTT

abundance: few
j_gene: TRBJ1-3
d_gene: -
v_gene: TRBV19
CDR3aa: CASKLSGNTIYF
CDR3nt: TGTGCCAGTAAACTCTCTGGAAACACCATATATTTT

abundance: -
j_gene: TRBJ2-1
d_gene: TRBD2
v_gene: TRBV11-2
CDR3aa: CASSLGSGTSVDEQFF
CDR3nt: TGTGCCAGCAGCTTAGGTTCCGGGACTAGTGTCGATGAGCAGTTCTTC

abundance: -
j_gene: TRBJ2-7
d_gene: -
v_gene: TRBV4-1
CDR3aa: CASSQDPGGDKDEQYF
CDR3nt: TGCGCCAGCAGCCAAGATCCGGGGGGCGATAAGGACGAGCAGTACTTC